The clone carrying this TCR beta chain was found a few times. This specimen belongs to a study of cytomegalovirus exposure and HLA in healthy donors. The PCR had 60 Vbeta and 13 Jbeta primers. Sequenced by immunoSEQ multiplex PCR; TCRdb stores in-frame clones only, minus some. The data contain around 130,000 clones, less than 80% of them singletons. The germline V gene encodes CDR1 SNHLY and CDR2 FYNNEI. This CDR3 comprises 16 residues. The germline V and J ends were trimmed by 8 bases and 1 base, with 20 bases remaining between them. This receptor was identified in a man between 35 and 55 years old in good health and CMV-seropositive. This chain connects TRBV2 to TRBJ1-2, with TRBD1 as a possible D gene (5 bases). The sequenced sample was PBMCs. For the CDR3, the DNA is TGTGCCAGCTCTTTCGGGCAGGGCAGCGTTAACTATGGCTACACCTTC. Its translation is CASSFGQGSVNYGYTF.